These 27 T cell receptor beta chains were all obtained from the same sample, sequenced in a study of molecular identifiers for immune sequencing clone quantification. TCRdb fed the PCR reads into MiXCR, producing one record per CDR3 protein. The table includes more than 450,000 distinct CDR3 sequences, roughly 24% detected once. The specimen sequenced was naive CD8+ T cells from blood, with Jurkat cell RNA spiked in. Subset meaning: FACS-sorted CD8+CD4-CCR7+CD45RA+ naive T cells. These receptors were collected from a human donor in good health. Some libraries in this study had Jurkat cell RNA spiked in.

This clonotype was observed a few times. The chain combines TRBV4-1 with TRBJ1-2; the match to TRBD1 covers 7 bases. Germline-derived CDR1 and CDR2 are MGHRA and YSYEKL. With V trimmed by 1 base and J by 4 bases, 6 bases remained unmatched. This CDR3 has 15 amino acids. The DNA for the CDR3 is TGCGCCAGCAGCCAAGGACAGGGTCAAGGCTATGGCTACACCTTC. It yields the protein CASSQGQGQGYGYTF.

This clonotype was observed at least ten times. The rearrangement links TRBV4-3 to TRBJ1-3; possibly TRBD1 for D (5 bases). CDR1 is LGHNA, CDR2 YSLEER, per germline. The CDR3 extends over 14 amino acids. V gave up 8 bases and J gave up 0 bases, with 11 bases separating them. The CDR3 nucleotides are TGCGCCAGCTCCTTGGGGGACTCTGGAAACACCATATATTTT. Its translation: CASSLGDSGNTIYF.

This clonotype was recorded at least ten times. The V call is TRBV20-1, the J call TRBJ2-7, with 14 nucleotides matching TRBD2. The length of the CDR3 is 15 residues. CDR1 and CDR2 from the germline V gene are DFQATT and SNEGSKA (reference sequence). J gave up 5 bases and V 3 bases, and 6 bases lay outside the gene matches. The DNA of the CDR3 is TGCAGTGCTAGGAATCTGACTAGCGGGAGGGACGAGCAGTACTTC. This sequence encodes CSARNLTSGRDEQYF.

DNA of the CDR3: TGTGCCAGCTCACCACGTGGGGCGCGAGAGCAGTTCTTC. It codes for CASSPRGAREQFF. This rearrangement joins TRBV18 to TRBJ2-1; perhaps TRBD1 as D (5 bases). CDR1 and CDR2 (germline): KGHSH, LQKENI. This CDR3 is built from 13 residues. V was pared by 1 base and J by 10 bases, with 11 bases between.

This clonotype showed up many times. The chain joins TRBV4-2 to TRBJ2-7; TRBD1 might be the D (6 bases). Germline CDR1 LGHNA, CDR2 YNFKEQ. The CDR3 spans 16 residues. Trimming took 3 bases from V and 6 from J, leaving 21 bases between them. DNA for the CDR3: TGTGCCAGCAGCCACGAACCGGGACAAGGTGTGCGCGAGCAGTACTTC. Amino acids: CASSHEPGQGVREQYF.

In regard to this clonotype: A much more abundant neighbour one base away suggests this may be a read error. The gene calls are TRBV7-8 and TRBJ1-1, with no clear D. CDR3 length: 14 residues. Germline lookup yields CDR1 SGHVS and CDR2 FQNEAQ. CDR3 nucleotides: TGTGCCAGCGGCTTAGTTGTGGGAGACACTGAAGCTTTCTTT. Protein sequence: CASGLVVGDTEAFF.

The gene calls are TRBV20-1 and TRBJ1-1, with a tentative D call TRBD1 (5 bases). Trimming cost V 3 bases and J 1 base, with 12 bases left between them. The CDR3 contains 14 residues. Germline lookup yields CDR1 DFQATT and CDR2 SNEGSKA (reference sequence). CDR3: CSASEWDGNTEAFF. The CDR3, as DNA: TGCAGTGCTAGTGAATGGGACGGGAACACTGAAGCTTTCTTT.

CDR3 nucleotides: TGCGCCAGCAGTGATCGGGGGACGGGGGCCAACGTCCTGACTTTC. Protein: CASSDRGTGANVLTF. This chain connects TRBV10-2 to TRBJ2-6; a weak D match, TRBD2 (6 bases). The CDR3 totals 15 residues. Between the trimmed V and J ends, which lost 3 bases and 4 bases, there was a span of 10 bases. Germline V CDR1 and CDR2: WSHSY, SAAADI.

Remarks on this clonotype: This may arise from a read error, as a much more abundant clone is one base away. DNA for the CDR3: TGTGCCGGCAGCTTGAAAAAGGGCACAACTAATGAAAAACTGTTTTTT. Protein sequence: CAGSLKKGTTNEKLFF. The chain uses TRBV5-6 and TRBJ1-4; D unclear. Germline V CDR1 and CDR2: SGHDT, YYEEEE. This CDR3 region has 16 residues.

Note on this clonotype: Given a much more abundant clone one base away, this may be a read error. The chain employs TRBV25-1 and TRBJ2-7, with D possibly matching TRBD2 (6 bases). V lost 7 bases and J lost 10, with 20 bases in between. CDR1 MGHDK and CDR2 SYGVNS come from the germline V gene. The CDR3 covers 13 residues. The CDR3 loop is CASNDPYGGSQYF. CDR3 bases: TGTGCCAGCAATGATCCTTACGGAGGGTCTCAGTACTTC.

The chain joins TRBV28 to TRBJ2-1, with 8 bases identical to TRBD2. CDR1 and CDR2 (germline): MDHEN, SYDVKM. The CDR3 has 17 residues. V shed 2 bases and J 6 bases; nucleotides not matched to a gene: 12. The CDR3 DNA reads TGTGCCAGCAGTTTAACCCACTTGGGTAGCGGGGTCAATGAGCAGTTCTTC. As protein: CASSLTHLGSGVNEQFF.

This clonotype was seen many times. This chain connects TRBV27 to TRBJ1-5; D remains ambiguous. V was cut by 3 bases and J by 4 bases, with 7 bases left in between. The CDR3 runs 13 residues. From germline, CDR1 is MNHEY and CDR2 SMNVEV (reference sequence). The CDR3 spells CASSFASNQPQHF. CDR3 bases: TGTGCCAGCAGTTTCGCTTCAAATCAGCCCCAGCATTTT.

This clonotype was detected only a few times. V gene TRBV4-1 combines with J gene TRBJ1-1; D is ambiguous. Per the germline V gene, CDR1 is MGHRA and CDR2 is YSYEKL. Trimming shortened V by 0 bases and J by 1 base, and 9 bases separated the two germline ends. This CDR3 has 15 residues. The chain's CDR3 is CASSQDATTNTEAFF. For the CDR3, the DNA is TGCGCCAGCAGCCAAGACGCGACAACGAACACTGAAGCTTTCTTT.

A few counts support this clonotype. The rearrangement joins TRBV5-6 to TRBJ1-5; D perhaps matches TRBD1 (5 bases). The CDR3 length is 14 residues. V lost 4 bases, J lost 7 bases, and 15 bases lay in between. Germline loops: CDR1 SGHDT, CDR2 YYEEEE. CDR3 amino acids: CASSKTAFGQPQHF. In DNA form, the CDR3 reads TGTGCCAGCAGCAAGACAGCTTTCGGGCAGCCCCAGCATTTT.

This chain joins TRBV5-1 and TRBJ2-7; 14 bases agree with TRBD2. CDR3 length equals 15 residues. The junction had 5 bases not matched to a gene; V was cut back by 7 bases and J by 2 bases. Germline CDR1 is SGHRS and CDR2 is YFSETQ. CDR3 in amino acids: CASAWGLAGAYEQYF. CDR3 bases: TGCGCCAGCGCGTGGGGACTAGCGGGGGCCTACGAGCAGTACTTC. Full variable domain (missing parts from reference TRBV5-1 and TRBJ2-7): KAGVTQTPRYLIKTRGQQVTLSCSPISGHRSVSWYQQTPGQGLQFLFEYFSETQRNKGNFPGRFSGRQFSNSRSEMNVSTLELGDSALYLCASAWGLAGAYEQYFGPGTRLTVT.

This clonotype was detected only a few times. V gene TRBV27 combines with J gene TRBJ2-3; D might be TRBD2 (5 bases). Trimming took off 5 bases at V and 8 bases at J, with 17 bases between the two ends. The V gene's germline CDR1 is MNHEY and CDR2 SMNVEV (reference sequence). The CDR3 is 14 amino acids. CDR3: CASSTEPRSGTQYF. Written as DNA, the CDR3 is TGTGCCAGCAGTACGGAGCCCCGGAGCGGTACGCAGTATTTT.

The chain joins TRBV30 to TRBJ2-4; 8 nucleotides line up with TRBD1. Losses at the gene ends were 2 bases for V and 1 base for J; bases not matched to a gene: 4. Germline V gene data show CDR1 as GTSNPN and CDR2 as SVGIG (reference sequence). The CDR3 is 15 residues long. Here the CDR3 reads CAWSQQGGAKNIQYF. In nucleotides, the CDR3 is TGTGCCTGGAGTCAACAGGGGGGTGCCAAAAACATTCAGTACTTC.

The table lists this clonotype with a few counts. The chain combines TRBV30 with TRBJ1-1, with D perhaps matching TRBD1 (6 bases). This CDR3 has 13 residues. Deletions cut 4 bases from V and 11 bases from J, with 20 bases between. The germline V gene encodes CDR1 GTSNPN and CDR2 SVGIG (reference sequence). The CDR3 is CAWIEWGAVEAFF. Here the CDR3 DNA reads TGTGCCTGGATTGAGTGGGGGGCAGTGGAGGCTTTCTTT. Drawing the rest from reference TRBV30 and TRBJ1-1, the complete variable domain is SQTIHQWPATLVQPVGSPLSLECTVEGTSNPNLYWYRQAAGRGLQLLFYSVGIGQISSEVPQNLSASRPQDRQFILSSKKLLLSDSGFYLCAWIEWGAVEAFFGQGTRLTVV.

This clonotype was detected many times. J is TRBJ2-1 and V is TRBV27, with TRBD2 as a possible D gene (6 bases). The ends were cut back, 5 bases at V and 10 bases at J, with 12 bases in the middle. This CDR3 spans 12 amino acids. Germline CDR1 is MNHEY and CDR2 is SMNVEV (reference sequence). This CDR3 is CASSGTLTEQFF. DNA of the CDR3: TGTGCCAGCAGTGGGACTTTAACGGAGCAGTTCTTC.

The gene calls are TRBV6-2 or TRBV6-3 and TRBJ2-7; the D is unclear. Germline CDR1 is MNHEY and CDR2 is SVGEGT. The CDR3 runs 13 residues. Trimming stripped 6 bases from V and 5 bases from J, with 14 bases between. CDR3 nucleotides: TGTGCCAGCAGCCCTTTGGCGGTACACGAGCAGTACTTC. This codes for CASSPLAVHEQYF.

Ten or more counts support this clonotype. The genes are TRBV19 and TRBJ2-2, with 8 nucleotides matching TRBD1. V trimming: 5 bases; J trimming: 4 bases; junction bases outside the gene matches: 6. Germline assignment: CDR1 LNHDA and CDR2 SQIVND (reference sequence). The CDR3 is made up of 15 amino acids. CDR3 loop: CASSPGQGLTGELFF. CDR3 DNA sequence: TGTGCCAGTAGTCCAGGACAGGGACTCACCGGGGAGCTGTTTTTT.

This clonotype was observed many times. V usage is TRBV6-2 or TRBV6-3 and J usage is TRBJ1-1; no clear D. This CDR3 region has 14 residues. CDR1 MNHEY and CDR2 SVGEGT come from the germline V gene. V gave up 4 bases and J gave up 1 base, with 10 bases separating them. The CDR3 DNA sequence: TGTGCCAGCAGTTTCCAACACCGGAACACTGAAGCTTTCTTT. It translates to CASSFQHRNTEAFF.

This chain links TRBV6-2 or TRBV6-3 with TRBJ2-2; TRBD2 agrees at 12 bases. Per germline, CDR1 MNHEY and CDR2 SVGEGT. V dropped 5 bases and J dropped 5; count of bases not matched to a gene: 6. This CDR3 spans 16 amino acids. The CDR3, as DNA: TGTGCCAGCAGTCGACTAGCGGGAGTATGGACCGGGGAGCTGTTTTTT. The encoded protein is CASSRLAGVWTGELFF.

A few counts support this clonotype. The chain employs TRBV18 and TRBJ2-7, with D perhaps given as TRBD1 or TRBD2 (5 bases each). From germline, CDR1 is KGHSH and CDR2 LQKENI. The V and J ends lost 3 bases and 6 bases respectively, with 18 bases between them. This CDR3 contains 15 residues. CDR3 sequence (DNA): TGTGCCAGCTCACCTTGGGACCTATCGGTGTCCGAGCAGTACTTC. Protein: CASSPWDLSVSEQYF.

The CDR3: CASKTGGNEQYF. The CDR3 DNA sequence: TGTGCCAGCAAGACAGGGGGTAACGAGCAGTACTTC. The chain combines TRBV27 with TRBJ2-7; TRBD1 matches 9 bases. V lost 7 bases to trimming and J lost 5 bases; unmatched junction nucleotides: 3. CDR1 is MNHEY and CDR2 is SMNVEV in the germline V gene (reference sequence). This CDR3 has 12 residues.

This clonotype was counted ten times or more. The CDR3 protein is CASSRAAAQNTGELFF. In DNA form, the CDR3 reads TGTGCCAGCAGTAGGGCAGCTGCACAGAACACCGGGGAGCTGTTTTTT. The chain recombines TRBV6-2 or TRBV6-3 with TRBJ2-2; D is uncertain. The germline V and J ends were trimmed by 5 bases and 1 base, with 14 bases remaining between them. This CDR3 is 16 amino acids long. Looked up from germline, CDR1 is MNHEY and CDR2 is SVGEGT.

Concerning this clonotype itself: This may come from a read error, since a much larger clone is one base off. The V call is TRBV30, the J call TRBJ2-2; D may be TRBD2 (6 bases). CDR1 is GTSNPN and CDR2 is SVGIG in the germline V gene (reference sequence). The CDR3 consists of 13 residues. For the CDR3, the DNA is TGTGCCTGGAGTGTAGGCGGAGCCGGGGGGCTGTTTTTT. Its translation: CAWSVGGAGGLFF.